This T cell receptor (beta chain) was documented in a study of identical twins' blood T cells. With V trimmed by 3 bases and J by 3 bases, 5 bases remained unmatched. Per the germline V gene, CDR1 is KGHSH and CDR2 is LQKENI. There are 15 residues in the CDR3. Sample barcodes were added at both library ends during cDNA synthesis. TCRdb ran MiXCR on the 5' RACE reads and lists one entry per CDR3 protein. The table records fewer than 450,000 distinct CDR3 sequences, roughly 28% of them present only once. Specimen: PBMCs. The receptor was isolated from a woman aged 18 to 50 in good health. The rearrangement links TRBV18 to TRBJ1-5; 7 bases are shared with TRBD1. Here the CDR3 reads CASSPTGDFNQPQHF. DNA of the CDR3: TGTGCCAGCTCACCCACAGGGGACTTCAATCAGCCCCAGCATTTT.